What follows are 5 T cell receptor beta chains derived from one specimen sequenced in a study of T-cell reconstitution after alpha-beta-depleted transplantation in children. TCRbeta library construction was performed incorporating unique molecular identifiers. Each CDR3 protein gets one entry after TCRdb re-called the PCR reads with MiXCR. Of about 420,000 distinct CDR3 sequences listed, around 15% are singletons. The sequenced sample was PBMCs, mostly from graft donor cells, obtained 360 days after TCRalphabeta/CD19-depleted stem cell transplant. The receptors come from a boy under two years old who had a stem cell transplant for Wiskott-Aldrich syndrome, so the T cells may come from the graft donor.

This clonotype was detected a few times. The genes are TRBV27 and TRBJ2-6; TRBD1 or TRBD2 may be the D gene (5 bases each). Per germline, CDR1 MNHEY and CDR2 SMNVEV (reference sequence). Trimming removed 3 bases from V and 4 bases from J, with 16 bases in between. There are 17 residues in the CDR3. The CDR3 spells CASSFSPGPSGANVLTF. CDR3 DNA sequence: TGTGCCAGCAGTTTTTCCCCGGGACCTTCAGGGGCCAACGTCCTGACTTTC.

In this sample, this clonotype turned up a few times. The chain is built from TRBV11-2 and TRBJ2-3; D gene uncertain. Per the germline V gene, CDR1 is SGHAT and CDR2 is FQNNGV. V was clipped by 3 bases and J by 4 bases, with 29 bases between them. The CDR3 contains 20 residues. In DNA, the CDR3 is TGTGCCAGCAGCTTTCTCCAATGGAACAAGTCGTTCCTTCTTTCAGATACGCAGTATTTT. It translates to CASSFLQWNKSFLLSDTQYF.

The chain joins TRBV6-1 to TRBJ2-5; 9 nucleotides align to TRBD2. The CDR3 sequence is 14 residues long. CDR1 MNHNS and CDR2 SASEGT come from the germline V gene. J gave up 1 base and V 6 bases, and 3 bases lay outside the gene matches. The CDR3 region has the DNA TGTGCCAGCAGCTCGGGACTAGCCCAAGAGACCCAGTACTTC. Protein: CASSSGLAQETQYF.

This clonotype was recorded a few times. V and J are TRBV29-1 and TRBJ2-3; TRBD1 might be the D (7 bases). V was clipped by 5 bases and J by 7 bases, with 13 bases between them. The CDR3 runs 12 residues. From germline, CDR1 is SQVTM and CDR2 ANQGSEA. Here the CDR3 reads CSVSGGLNTQYF. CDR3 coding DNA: TGCAGCGTTTCAGGGGGGCTGAATACGCAGTATTTT.

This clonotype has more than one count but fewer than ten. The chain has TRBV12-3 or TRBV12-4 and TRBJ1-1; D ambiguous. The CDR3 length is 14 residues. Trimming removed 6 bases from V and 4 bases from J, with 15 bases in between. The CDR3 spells CASRFVGGTTEAFF. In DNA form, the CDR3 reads TGTGCCAGCAGGTTCGTGGGTGGTACCACTGAAGCTTTCTTT.